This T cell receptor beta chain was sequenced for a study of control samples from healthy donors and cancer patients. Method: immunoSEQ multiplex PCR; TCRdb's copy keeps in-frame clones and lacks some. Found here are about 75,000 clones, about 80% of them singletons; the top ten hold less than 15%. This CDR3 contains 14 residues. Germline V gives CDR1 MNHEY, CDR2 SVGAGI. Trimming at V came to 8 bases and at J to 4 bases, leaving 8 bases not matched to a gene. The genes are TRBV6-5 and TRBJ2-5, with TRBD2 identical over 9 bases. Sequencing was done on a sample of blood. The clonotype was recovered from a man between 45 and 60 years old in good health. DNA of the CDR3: TGTGCCAGCGGGGCGGGAGGGCCGGGAGAGACCCAGTACTTC. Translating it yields CASGAGGPGETQYF.